This T cell receptor (beta chain) was captured by sequencing in a study of blood T cell repertoires in COVID-19. Study at large: Whether acute or convalescent, the COVID-19 samples came from the United States, Italy and Spain. From T cells, B-cell-depleted T cells, or PBMCs came the material, which was cDNA or gDNA.

The V end was cut by 6 bases, the J end by 5 bases, with 7 bases between. Germline V lookup: CDR1 SNHLY, CDR2 FYNNEI. There are 11 residues in the CDR3. Original data processing: Reference gene primers were amplified, and this amplification served to estimate nucleated cell counts. Measured with immunoSEQ multiplex PCR; TCRdb has only the in-frame clones, and not every one. V, J and clone size reflect that table, while D and trimming were determined from the DNA. The data show about 120,000 clones, around 87% seen once. The TCR comes from a human donor in a cohort sampled during active COVID-19. J is TRBJ2-5 and V is TRBV2; D may be TRBD2 (6 bases). Material: peripheral blood. CDR3 loop: CASRAGETQYF. In nucleotides, the CDR3 is TGTGCCAGCAGGGCGGGGGAGACCCAGTACTTC.